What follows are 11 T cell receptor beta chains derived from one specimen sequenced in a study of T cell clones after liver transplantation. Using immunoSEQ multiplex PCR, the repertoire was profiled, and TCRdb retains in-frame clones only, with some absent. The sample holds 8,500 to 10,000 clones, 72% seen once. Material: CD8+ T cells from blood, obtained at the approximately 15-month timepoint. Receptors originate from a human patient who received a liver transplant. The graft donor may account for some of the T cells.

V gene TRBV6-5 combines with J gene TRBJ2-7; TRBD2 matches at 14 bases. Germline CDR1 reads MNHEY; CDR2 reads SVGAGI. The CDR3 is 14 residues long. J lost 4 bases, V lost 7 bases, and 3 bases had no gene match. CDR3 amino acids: CASTWTSGGYEQYF. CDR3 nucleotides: TGTGCCAGCACCTGGACTAGCGGGGGGTACGAGCAGTACTTC.

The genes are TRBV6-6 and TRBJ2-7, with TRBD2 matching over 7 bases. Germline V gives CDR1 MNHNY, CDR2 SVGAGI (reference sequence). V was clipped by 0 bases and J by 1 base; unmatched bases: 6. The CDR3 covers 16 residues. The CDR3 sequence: CASSYSPSGRSYEQYV. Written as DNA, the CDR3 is TGTGCCAGCAGTTACTCCCCTAGCGGCAGATCCTACGAGCAGTACGTC.

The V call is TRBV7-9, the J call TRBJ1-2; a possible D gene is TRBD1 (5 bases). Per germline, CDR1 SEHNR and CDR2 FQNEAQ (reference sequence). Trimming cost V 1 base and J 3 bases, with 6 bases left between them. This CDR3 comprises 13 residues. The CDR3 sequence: CASSLGQYYGYTF. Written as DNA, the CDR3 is TGTGCCAGCAGCTTAGGACAGTACTATGGCTACACCTTC.

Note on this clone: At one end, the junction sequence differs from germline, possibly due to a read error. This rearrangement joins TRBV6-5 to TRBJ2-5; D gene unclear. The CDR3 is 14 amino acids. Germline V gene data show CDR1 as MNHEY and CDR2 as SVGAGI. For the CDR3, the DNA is TGTGCCAGCAGTTATCCCGGTGCACAAGAGACCCGGTACTTC. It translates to CASSYPGAQETRYF.

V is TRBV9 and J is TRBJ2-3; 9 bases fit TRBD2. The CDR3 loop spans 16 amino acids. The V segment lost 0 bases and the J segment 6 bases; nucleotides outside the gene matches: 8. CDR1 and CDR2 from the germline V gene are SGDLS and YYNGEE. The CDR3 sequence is CASSVEGSGRWDTQYF. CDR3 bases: TGTGCCAGCAGCGTAGAGGGAAGCGGGAGGTGGGATACGCAGTATTTT.

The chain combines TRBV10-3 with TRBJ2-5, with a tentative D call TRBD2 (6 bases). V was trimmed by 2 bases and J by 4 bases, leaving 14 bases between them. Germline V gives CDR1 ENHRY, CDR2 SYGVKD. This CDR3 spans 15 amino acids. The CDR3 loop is CAISEGSAGGETQYF. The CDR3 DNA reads TGTGCCATCAGTGAGGGGTCGGCCGGGGGAGAGACCCAGTACTTC.

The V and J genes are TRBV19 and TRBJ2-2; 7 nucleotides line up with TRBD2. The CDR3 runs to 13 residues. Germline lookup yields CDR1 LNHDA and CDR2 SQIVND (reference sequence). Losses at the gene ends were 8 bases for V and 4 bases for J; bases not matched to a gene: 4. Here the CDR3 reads CASGAGSTGELFF. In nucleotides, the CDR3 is TGTGCCAGTGGAGCGGGGAGCACCGGGGAGCTGTTTTTT.

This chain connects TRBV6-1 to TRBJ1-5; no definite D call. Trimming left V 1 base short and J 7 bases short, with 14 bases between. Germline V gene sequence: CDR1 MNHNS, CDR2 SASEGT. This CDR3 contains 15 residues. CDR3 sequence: CASSEVRIPSQPQHF. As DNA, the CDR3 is TGTGCCAGCAGTGAAGTAAGAATCCCCTCGCAGCCCCAGCATTTT.

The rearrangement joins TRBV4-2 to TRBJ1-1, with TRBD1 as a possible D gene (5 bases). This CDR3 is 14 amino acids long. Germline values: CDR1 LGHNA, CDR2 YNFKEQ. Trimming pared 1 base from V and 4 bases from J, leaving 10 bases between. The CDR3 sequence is CASSQVLGGTEAFF. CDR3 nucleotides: TGTGCCAGCAGCCAAGTCCTTGGGGGCACTGAAGCTTTCTTT.

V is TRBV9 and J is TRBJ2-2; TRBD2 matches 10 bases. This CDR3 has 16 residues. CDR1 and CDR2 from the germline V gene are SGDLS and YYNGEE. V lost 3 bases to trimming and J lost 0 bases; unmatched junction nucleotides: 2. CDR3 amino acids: CASSESGRANTGELFF. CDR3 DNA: TGTGCCAGCAGCGAGAGCGGGAGGGCGAACACCGGGGAGCTGTTTTTT.

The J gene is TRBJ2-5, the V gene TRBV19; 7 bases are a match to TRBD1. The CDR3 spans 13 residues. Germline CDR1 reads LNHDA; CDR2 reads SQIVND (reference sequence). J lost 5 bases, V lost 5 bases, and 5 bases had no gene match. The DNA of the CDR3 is TGTGCCAGTAGTCAAGGGGGCGCGGAGACCCAGTACTTC. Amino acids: CASSQGGAETQYF.